This TCR beta chain was observed in a study of T cell responses to AZD1222 COVID-19 vaccine. Sequencing was performed with immunoSEQ multiplex PCR; in TCRdb, only in-frame clones are kept and a portion is missing. The sample carries approximately 150,000 clones, around 92% recorded once. Study-level findings and limits: Breadth and depth of Spike-specific TCRs rose after two AZD1222 doses. Only a handful of individuals given AZD1222 were seropositive at baseline. The donor cohort was predominantly white British with a female majority, and clonal diversity may have been underestimated.

Points on this clone: Its antigen is still unknown.

Trimming shortened V by 2 bases and J by 6 bases, and 8 bases separated the two germline ends. Germline values: CDR1 SGHTA, CDR2 FQGTGA. The CDR3 runs to 14 residues. The chain is built from TRBV7-3 and TRBJ1-6; TRBD1 is a possible D gene (5 bases). Sample: peripheral blood, taken on day 0 of AZD1222 vaccination. The clonotype originates from an adult in good health. The CDR3 reads CASSLGAGNSPLHF. The DNA of the CDR3 is TGTGCCAGCAGCTTAGGGGCGGGTAATTCACCCCTCCACTTT.